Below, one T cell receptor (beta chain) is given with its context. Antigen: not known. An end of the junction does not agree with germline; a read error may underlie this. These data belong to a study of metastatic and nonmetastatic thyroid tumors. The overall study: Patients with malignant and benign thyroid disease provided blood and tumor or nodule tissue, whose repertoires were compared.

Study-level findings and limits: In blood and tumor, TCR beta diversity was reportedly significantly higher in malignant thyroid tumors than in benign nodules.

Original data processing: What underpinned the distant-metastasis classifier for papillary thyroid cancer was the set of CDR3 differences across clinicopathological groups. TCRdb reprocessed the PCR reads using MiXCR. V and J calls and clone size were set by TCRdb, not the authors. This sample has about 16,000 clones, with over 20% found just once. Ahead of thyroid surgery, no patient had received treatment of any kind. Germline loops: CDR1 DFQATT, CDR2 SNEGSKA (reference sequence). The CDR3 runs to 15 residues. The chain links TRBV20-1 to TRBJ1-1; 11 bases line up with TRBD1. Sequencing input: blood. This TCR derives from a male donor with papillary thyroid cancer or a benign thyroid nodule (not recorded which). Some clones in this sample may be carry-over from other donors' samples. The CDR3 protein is CSAGTRTGGLTEAFF. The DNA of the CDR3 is TGTAGTGCTGGCACAAGGACAGGGGGCTTGACTGAAGCTTTCTTT.